This TCR beta chain emerged from a study of T cells in Graves' hyperthyroidism and ophthalmopathy. This clonotype was detected ten times or more. TCR beta CDR3 sequences were amplified from RNA transcripts. The TCR CDR3 first-round RT-PCR relied on the HTBI primer set. Each CDR3 protein gets one entry after TCRdb re-called the multiplex PCR reads with MiXCR. The sample has 350,000 to 400,000 distinct CDR3 sequences; about 18% are singletons. The CDR3 loop spans 14 amino acids. V lost 2 bases and J lost 3, with 10 bases in between. Germline lookup yields CDR1 SGHTA and CDR2 FQGNSA. The clonotype was recovered from a woman younger than 35 with Graves' hyperthyroidism. The sequencing sample was made of blood. The J gene is TRBJ1-2, the V gene TRBV7-2; D remains ambiguous. In nucleotides, the CDR3 is TGTGCCAGCAGCTTATACGCGCCGGACTATGGCTACACCTTC. Protein: CASSLYAPDYGYTF.